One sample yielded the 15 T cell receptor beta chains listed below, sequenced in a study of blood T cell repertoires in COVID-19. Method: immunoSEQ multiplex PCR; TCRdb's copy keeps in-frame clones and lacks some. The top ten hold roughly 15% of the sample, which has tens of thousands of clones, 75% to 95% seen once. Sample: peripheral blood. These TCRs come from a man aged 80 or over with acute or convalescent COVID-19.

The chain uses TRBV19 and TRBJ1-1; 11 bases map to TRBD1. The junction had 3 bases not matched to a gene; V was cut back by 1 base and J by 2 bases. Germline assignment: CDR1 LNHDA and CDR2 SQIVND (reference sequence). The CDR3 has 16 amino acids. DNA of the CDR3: TGTGCCAGTAGTATAGGGGACAGGGGGGATAACACTGAAGCTTTCTTT. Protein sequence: CASSIGDRGDNTEAFF.

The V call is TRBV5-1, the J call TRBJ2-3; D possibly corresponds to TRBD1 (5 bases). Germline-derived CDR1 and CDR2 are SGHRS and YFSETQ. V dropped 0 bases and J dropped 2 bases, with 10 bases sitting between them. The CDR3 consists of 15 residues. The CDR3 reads CASSLEGRVTDTQYF. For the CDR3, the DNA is TGCGCCAGCAGCTTGGAGGGCAGGGTCACAGATACGCAGTATTTT.

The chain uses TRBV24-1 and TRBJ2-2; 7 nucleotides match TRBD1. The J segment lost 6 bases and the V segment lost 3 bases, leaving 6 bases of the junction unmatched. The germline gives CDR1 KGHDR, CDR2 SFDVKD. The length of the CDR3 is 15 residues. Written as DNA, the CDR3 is TGTGCCACCAGTGATCCCGGGACAGCTCCCGGGGAGCTGTTTTTT. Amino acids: CATSDPGTAPGELFF.

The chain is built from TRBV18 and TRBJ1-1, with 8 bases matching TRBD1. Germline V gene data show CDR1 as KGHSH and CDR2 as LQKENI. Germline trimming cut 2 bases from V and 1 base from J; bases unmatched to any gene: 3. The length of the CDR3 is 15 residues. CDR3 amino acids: CASSPYGTGNTEAFF. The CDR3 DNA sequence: TGTGCCAGCTCACCATATGGGACAGGGAACACTGAAGCTTTCTTT.

CDR3 sequence: CASSNRGAHTDTQYF. CDR3 bases: TGTGCCAGTAGTAACCGGGGGGCTCACACAGATACGCAGTATTTT. The rearrangement links TRBV19 to TRBJ2-3, with D possibly TRBD2 on 7 matching bases. The length of the CDR3 is 15 residues. The germline gives CDR1 LNHDA, CDR2 SQIVND (reference sequence). Trimming shortened V by 4 bases and J by 2 bases, and 13 bases separated the two germline ends.

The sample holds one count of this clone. In nucleotides, the CDR3 is TGTGCCAGCAGCTTGAGGATACAGGGGGCAGGCGAGCAGTACTTC. This codes for CASSLRIQGAGEQYF. V gene TRBV5-5 combines with J gene TRBJ2-7; 9 nucleotides agree with TRBD1. The ends lost 1 base at V and 6 bases at J; junction bases unmatched: 8. CDR1 is SGHKS and CDR2 is YYEKEE in the germline V gene (reference sequence). CDR3 size: 15 residues.

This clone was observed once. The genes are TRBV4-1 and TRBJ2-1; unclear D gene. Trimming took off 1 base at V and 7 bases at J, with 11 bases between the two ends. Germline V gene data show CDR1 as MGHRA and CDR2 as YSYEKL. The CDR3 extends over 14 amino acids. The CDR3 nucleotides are TGCGCCAGCAGCCAAGGGCCCCCGATGAATGAGCAGTTCTTC. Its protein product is CASSQGPPMNEQFF.

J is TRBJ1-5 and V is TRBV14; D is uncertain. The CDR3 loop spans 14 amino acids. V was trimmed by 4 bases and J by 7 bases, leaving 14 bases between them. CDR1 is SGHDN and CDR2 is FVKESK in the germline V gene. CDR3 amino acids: CASSPAPVGQPQHF. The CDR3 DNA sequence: TGTGCCAGCAGCCCAGCGCCGGTCGGGCAGCCCCAGCATTTT.

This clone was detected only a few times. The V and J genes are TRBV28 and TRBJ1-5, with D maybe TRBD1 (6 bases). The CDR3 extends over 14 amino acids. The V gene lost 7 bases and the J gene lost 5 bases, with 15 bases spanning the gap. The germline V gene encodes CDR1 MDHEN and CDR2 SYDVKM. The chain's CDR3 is CASTAGGRDQPQHF. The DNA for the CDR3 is TGTGCCAGCACTGCGGGGGGGCGGGATCAGCCCCAGCATTTT.

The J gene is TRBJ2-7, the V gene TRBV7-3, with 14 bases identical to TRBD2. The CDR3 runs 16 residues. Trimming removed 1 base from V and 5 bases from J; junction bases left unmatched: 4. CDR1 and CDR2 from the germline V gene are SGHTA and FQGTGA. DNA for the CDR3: TGTGCCAGCAGCTTAATGCGACTAGCGGGGGGGAACGAGCAGTACTTC. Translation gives CASSLMRLAGGNEQYF.

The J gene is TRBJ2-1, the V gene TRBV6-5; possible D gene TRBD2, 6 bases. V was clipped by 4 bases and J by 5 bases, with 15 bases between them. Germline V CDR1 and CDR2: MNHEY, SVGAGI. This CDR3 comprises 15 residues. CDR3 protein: CASSSPGSLHNEQFF. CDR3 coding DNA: TGTGCCAGCAGTTCCCCCGGGAGTCTCCACAATGAGCAGTTCTTC.

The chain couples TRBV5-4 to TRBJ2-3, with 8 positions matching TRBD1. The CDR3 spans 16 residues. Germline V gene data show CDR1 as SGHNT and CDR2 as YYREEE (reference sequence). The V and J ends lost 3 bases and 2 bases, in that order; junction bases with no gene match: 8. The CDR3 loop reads CASSSGTGRNTDTQYF. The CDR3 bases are TGTGCCAGCAGCTCCGGGACAGGCAGGAACACAGATACGCAGTATTTT.

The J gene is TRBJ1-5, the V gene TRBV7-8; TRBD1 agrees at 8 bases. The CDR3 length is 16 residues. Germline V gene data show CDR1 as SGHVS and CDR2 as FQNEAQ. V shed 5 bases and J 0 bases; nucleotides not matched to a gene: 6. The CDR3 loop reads CASSGRTGRSNQPQHF. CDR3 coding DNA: TGTGCCAGCAGCGGGCGGACAGGGCGTAGCAATCAGCCCCAGCATTTT. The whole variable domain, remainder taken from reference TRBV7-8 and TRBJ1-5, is GAGVSQSPRYKVAKRGQDVALRCDPISGHVSLFWYQQALGQGPEFLTYFQNEAQLDKSGLPSDRFFAERPEGSVSTLKIQRTQQEDSAVYLCASSGRTGRSNQPQHFGDGTRLSIL.

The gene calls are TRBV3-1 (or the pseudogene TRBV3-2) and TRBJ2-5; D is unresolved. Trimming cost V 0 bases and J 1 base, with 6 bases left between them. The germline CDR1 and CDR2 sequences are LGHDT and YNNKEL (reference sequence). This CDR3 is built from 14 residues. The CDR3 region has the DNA TGTGCCAGCAGCCAAGACACAACCCAAGAGACCCAGTACTTC. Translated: CASSQDTTQETQYF.

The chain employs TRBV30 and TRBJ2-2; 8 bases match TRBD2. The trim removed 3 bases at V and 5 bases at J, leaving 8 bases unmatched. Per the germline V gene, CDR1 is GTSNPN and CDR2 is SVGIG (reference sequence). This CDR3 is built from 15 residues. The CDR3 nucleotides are TGTGCCTGGAGCCTGGGGACTAGTGGGACCGGGGAGCTGTTTTTT. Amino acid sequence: CAWSLGTSGTGELFF.